These T cell receptor beta chains were read from a single sample in a study of blood T cell repertoires in COVID-19. The method was immunoSEQ multiplex PCR; TCRdb's version includes in-frame clones alone and lacks a portion of them. The sample shows fewer than 450,000 clones, around 90% of them seen only once. Source material: PBMCs or T cells enriched from blood (not recorded which). The receptors come from a young man who had recovered from COVID-19. Both conserved end residues are part of each CDR3. A D gene is named only where the DNA matches it firmly. Only part of the rows carry a size: once, few, many, or a class if the clone is expanded.

j_call,d_call,v_call,clone_size,cdr3_nt,cdr3_aa
TRBJ1-5,NA,TRBV4-1,NA,TGCGCCAGCAGCCAAGTACTAGATCAGCCCCAGCATTTT,CASSQVLDQPQHF
TRBJ2-5,NA,TRBV30,once,TGTGCCTGGGAGGACTACCTCCAAGAGACCCAGTACTTC,CAWEDYLQETQYF
TRBJ1-6,TRBD1,TRBV7-3,NA,TGTGCCAGCAGCTTCGGCGACAGGGGGAATTCACCCCTCCACTTT,CASSFGDRGNSPLHF
TRBJ2-1,TRBD2,TRBV3-1/TRBV3-2,NA,TGTGCCAGCAGCCAATGGAGCGGGGGGGCCAATGAGCAGTTCTTC,CASSQWSGGANEQFF
TRBJ1-5,NA,TRBV7-7,NA,TGTGCCAGCAGCTTGGATCGGGGGCAGCCCCAGCATTTT,CASSLDRGQPQHF
TRBJ1-2,TRBD1,TRBV5-4,NA,TGTGCCAGCAGCGGTGGGACAGGGTATGGCTACACCTTC,CASSGGTGYGYTF
TRBJ2-7,TRBD2,TRBV6-1,NA,TGTGCCAGCAGTGTATTTGGCGGGGGGGCCCCCGGCGAGCAGTACTTC,CASSVFGGGAPGEQYF
TRBJ1-6,TRBD1,TRBV7-3,NA,TGTGCCAGCAGCCTGGGACAGGGAGGTTCACCCCTCCACTTT,CASSLGQGGSPLHF
TRBJ1-1,TRBD1,TRBV5-1,NA,TGCGCCAGCAGCTTGGGTAGGGACAGATTCATGAACACTGAAGCTTTCTTT,CASSLGRDRFMNTEAFF
TRBJ1-1,TRBD1,TRBV29-1,NA,TGCAGCCTCTCAGGGGGACTGAACACTGAAGCTTTCTTT,CSLSGGLNTEAFF
TRBJ1-1,NA,TRBV29-1,few,TGCAGCGTTGAAAATCCGTGGGGGGGAACTGAAGCTTTCTTT,CSVENPWGGTEAFF
TRBJ1-2,TRBD1,TRBV12-3/TRBV12-4,NA,TGTGCCAGCGCCCCGGGACAGAACTATGGCTACACCTTC,CASAPGQNYGYTF
TRBJ1-6,TRBD1,TRBV7-8,NA,TGTGCCAGCAGCTTGTGGACCAGGGGGAATTCACCCCTCCACTTT,CASSLWTRGNSPLHF
TRBJ2-1,NA,TRBV27,NA,TGTGCCAGCAGTTCCGCGGGGGCCCTAGGGTACAATGAGCAGTTCTTC,CASSSAGALGYNEQFF
TRBJ1-2,NA,TRBV9,few,TGTGCCAGCAGCCTCAACTATGGCTACACCTTC,CASSLNYGYTF
TRBJ1-4,TRBD1,TRBV28,NA,TGTGCCAGCAGTCTGCGACAGGGTGATGAAAAACTGTTTTTT,CASSLRQGDEKLFF
TRBJ2-7,NA,TRBV5-6,NA,TGTGCCAGCAGCTTGTCGGCGGCGGGGGAGCAGTACTTC,CASSLSAAGEQYF
TRBJ1-3,NA,TRBV11-2,NA,TGTGCCAGCAGCCCGCTAAGTCTCTCTGGAAACACCATATATTTT,CASSPLSLSGNTIYF
TRBJ2-7,NA,TRBV5-8,NA,TGTGCCAGCAGCTTGAGTCTGGCTTACCCCTACGAGCAGTACTTC,CASSLSLAYPYEQYF
TRBJ1-2,NA,TRBV6-4,NA,TGTGCCAGCAGTGACGGGTACGGCGGGGCACACACCTTC,CASSDGYGGAHTF
TRBJ2-1,TRBD2,TRBV24-1,NA,TGTGCCACCAGTGCCCCGGGACTAGCTAGGGGTGAGCAGTTCTTC,CATSAPGLARGEQFF
TRBJ1-6,NA,TRBV9,once,TGTGCCAGCAGCGCTTTGACAACAGATAATTCACCCCTCCACTTT,CASSALTTDNSPLHF
TRBJ2-5,NA,TRBV6-1,NA,TGTGCCAGCAGTGAACTGGGAGTGGGGCAAGAGACCCAGTACTTC,CASSELGVGQETQYF
TRBJ2-6,TRBD1,TRBV5-8,NA,TGTGCCAGCAGCAGAGGGACAGGGACTGGGGCCAACGTCCTGACTTTC,CASSRGTGTGANVLTF
TRBJ1-1,TRBD1,TRBV25-1,NA,TGTGCCAGCACCGGCTACCCCAGGGGGTTCGACACTGAAGCTTTCTTT,CASTGYPRGFDTEAFF
TRBJ2-2,TRBD1,TRBV9,once,TGTGCCAGCACCTTGGGGACAGCGAACACCGGGGAGCTGTTTTTT,CASTLGTANTGELFF
TRBJ1-2,NA,TRBV2,NA,TGTGCCAGCAGTGGAAGTAGCCCAAAGATTAACTATGGCTACACCTTC,CASSGSSPKINYGYTF
TRBJ1-5,NA,TRBV27,NA,TGTGCCAGCAGTTTTGGGCTCGTAGGTCAGCCCCAGCATTTT,CASSFGLVGQPQHF
TRBJ1-4,TRBD1,TRBV10-3,NA,TGTGCCATCAGTGCGACAGGGCAGGGCGAAAAACTGTTTTTT,CAISATGQGEKLFF
TRBJ2-7,NA,TRBV28,few,TGTGCCAGCAGTTTGAATAGGGCGGAGGCCACGGACGAGCAGTACTTC,CASSLNRAEATDEQYF
TRBJ2-1,TRBD2,TRBV3-1/TRBV3-2,NA,TGTGCCAGCAGCCAGGGACTAGAAGGATACAATGAGCAGTTCTTC,CASSQGLEGYNEQFF
TRBJ1-4,NA,TRBV15,NA,TGTGCCACCAGCAGATCCCTTAAAAATGAAAAACTGTTTTTT,CATSRSLKNEKLFF
TRBJ1-1,NA,TRBV19,NA,TGTGCCAGTAGTCTGCGGGAGGAGGTGAACACTGAAGCTTTCTTT,CASSLREEVNTEAFF
TRBJ1-6,TRBD1,TRBV5-1,NA,TGCGCCAGCAGCCCGGACAGGGTTCGGAGTAATTCACCCCTCCACTTT,CASSPDRVRSNSPLHF
TRBJ2-6,NA,TRBV27,NA,TGTGCCAGCAACCAAACGCCGGGTGGGGCCAACGTCCTGACTTTC,CASNQTPGGANVLTF
TRBJ2-7,NA,TRBV9,NA,TGTGCCAGCAGCTCCAACCCAATGGTGGAGACCTCCTACGAGCAGTACTTC,CASSSNPMVETSYEQYF
TRBJ1-5,TRBD1,TRBV12-5,NA,TGTGCTAGTGGTCCGGGACAGGGGGCGACGGATCAGCCCCAGCATTTT,CASGPGQGATDQPQHF
TRBJ1-1,NA,TRBV27,NA,TGTGCCAGCAGTTCTCCGGGTTTAGGGAACACTGAAGCTTTCTTT,CASSSPGLGNTEAFF
TRBJ1-2,NA,TRBV19,NA,TGTGCCAGTAGTTTATTCGGACGGGGCTATGGCTACACCTTC,CASSLFGRGYGYTF
TRBJ2-7,TRBD2,TRBV9,NA,TGTGCCAGCAGCGATCGCGGGTTAGCGGGGGACGAGCAGTACTTC,CASSDRGLAGDEQYF
TRBJ2-1,NA,TRBV2,few,TGTGCCGGGGAGAATGGGCAATCTAATGAGCAGTTCTTC,CAGENGQSNEQFF
TRBJ1-5,NA,TRBV30,NA,TGTGCCTGGAGTGTACAAGGAGATAGCAATCAGCCCCAGCATTTT,CAWSVQGDSNQPQHF
TRBJ1-1,NA,TRBV28,NA,TGTGCCAGCAGTCTGTTGAGGGAGCTGAACACTGAAGCTTTCTTT,CASSLLRELNTEAFF
TRBJ2-3,NA,TRBV15,NA,TGTGCCACCAGCAGAGATTTTGGCGGCGATACGCAGTATTTT,CATSRDFGGDTQYF
TRBJ1-1,NA,TRBV12-3/TRBV12-4,NA,TGTGCCAGCGGGAGGTGGCAGAACACTGAAGCTTTCTTT,CASGRWQNTEAFF
TRBJ1-1,TRBD1,TRBV19,once,TGTGCCAGTAAAGACCAGGGACAGGGAAACACTGAAGCTTTCTTT,CASKDQGQGNTEAFF